This passage covers 27 T cell receptor beta chains from one sample sequenced in a study of blood T cells in healthy people across ages. The second PCR ran about 6 to 12 cycles with a sample-barcoded 5' primer and J-beta primers. TCRdb re-called the 5' RACE reads through MiXCR, storing one row per CDR3 protein. The sample lists about 720,000 distinct CDR3 sequences; more than 20% were seen once. These sequences were also reported in another study, on T cells of mothers and their children.

The sequencing input was blood. These receptors were taken from a boy younger than 18 in good health.

This rearrangement joins TRBV13 to TRBJ2-3; TRBD2 matches at 11 bases. This CDR3 is 17 amino acids long. V lost 2 bases, J lost 3 bases, and 7 bases stayed unmatched. CDR1 is PRHDT, CDR2 FYEKMQ, per germline (reference sequence). The CDR3 loop reads CASSLYGTSGFTDTQYF. In nucleotides, the CDR3 is TGTGCCAGCAGCTTATATGGGACTAGCGGATTTACAGATACGCAGTATTTT.

The chain is built from TRBV4-2 and TRBJ2-2; 10 bases are a match to TRBD2. V was clipped by 1 base and J by 7 bases; unmatched bases: 9. From germline, CDR1 is LGHNA and CDR2 YNFKEQ. The CDR3 length is 17 residues. CDR3 DNA sequence: TGTGCCAGCAGCCAAGCGTTCTCTAGCGGGAGTGGCGGGGAGCTGTTTTTT. Translation gives CASSQAFSSGSGGELFF.

This chain connects TRBV9 to TRBJ1-4; 12 bases agree with TRBD1. The V segment lost 0 bases and the J segment 5 bases; nucleotides outside the gene matches: 2. The CDR3 length is 16 residues. The germline V gene has CDR1 SGDLS and CDR2 YYNGEE. The CDR3 is CASSVGDRGRNEKLFF. CDR3 nucleotides: TGTGCCAGCAGCGTAGGGGACAGGGGGCGCAATGAAAAACTGTTTTTT. The full variable domain, its missing parts supplied by reference TRBV9 and TRBJ1-4, is DSGVTQTPKHLITATGQRVTLRCSPRSGDLSVYWYQQSLDQGLQFLIQYYNGEERAKGNILERFSAQQFPDLHSELNLSSLELGDSALYFCASSVGDRGRNEKLFFGSGTQLSVL.

This chain links TRBV6-2 or TRBV6-3 with TRBJ2-3; 11 bases line up with TRBD2. Unmatched junction bases numbered 5, after V lost 5 bases and J lost 4 bases. This CDR3 has 15 residues. Germline lookup yields CDR1 MNHEY and CDR2 SVGEGT. CDR3 sequence: CASSRDSGGADTQYF. As DNA, the CDR3 is TGTGCCAGCAGTCGCGATAGCGGGGGGGCAGATACGCAGTATTTT.

The V and J genes are TRBV12-3 or TRBV12-4 and TRBJ2-5, with D possibly being TRBD2 (5 bases). The CDR3 is 12 amino acids. Trimming left V 5 bases short and J 6 bases short, with 10 bases between. CDR3 sequence (DNA): TGTGCCAGCAGTCCGGACTGGAAGACCCAGTACTTC. This sequence encodes CASSPDWKTQYF.

The sample holds a few counts of this clonotype. This chain connects TRBV4-3 to TRBJ1-6; D remains unclear. The germline gives CDR1 LGHNA, CDR2 YSLEER. The CDR3 runs to 16 residues. V was trimmed by 0 bases and J by 0 bases, leaving 6 bases between them. CDR3 sequence: CASSQDSSSYNSPLHF. The DNA for the CDR3 is TGCGCCAGCAGCCAAGATTCAAGCTCCTATAATTCACCCCTCCACTTT.

The rearrangement links TRBV29-1 to TRBJ1-2, with D possibly TRBD1 on 5 matching bases. CDR3 length equals 13 residues. CDR1 and CDR2 from the germline V gene are SQVTM and ANQGSEA. The germline V and J ends were trimmed by 4 bases and 8 bases, with 17 bases remaining between them. Here the CDR3 reads CSVVGWGSYGYTF. CDR3 DNA sequence: TGCAGCGTTGTTGGGTGGGGCTCGTACGGCTACACCTTC.

This clonotype was detected a few times. This chain connects TRBV21-1 to TRBJ2-5. TRBV21-1 is marked as a pseudogene. The CDR3 runs to 13 residues. The DNA of the CDR3 is TGTGCCAGCAGCAAACGTGGAAGAGAGACCCAGTACTTC. The encoded protein is CASSKRGRETQYF.

The chain recombines TRBV7-2 with TRBJ1-6, with D unclear. V gave up 3 bases and J gave up 7 bases, with 16 bases separating them. The CDR3 loop spans 16 amino acids. Per germline, CDR1 SGHTA and CDR2 FQGNSA. DNA of the CDR3: TGTGCCAGCAGCTTTTTTGTTGGGGTGGAGAATTCACCCCTCCACTTT. It translates to CASSFFVGVENSPLHF.

The chain links TRBV9 to TRBJ2-7; 7 positions match TRBD1. CDR3 length: 16 residues. The germline V gene has CDR1 SGDLS and CDR2 YYNGEE. Germline trimming cut 4 bases from V and 5 bases from J; bases unmatched to any gene: 15. CDR3 region: CASSKSQGRVVHEQYF. The CDR3 coding sequence is TGTGCCAGCAGCAAATCACAGGGGCGTGTGGTCCACGAGCAGTACTTC.

The chain is built from TRBV29-1 and TRBJ1-1; D possibly corresponds to TRBD1 (6 bases). V was shortened by 7 bases and J by 0 bases, with 15 bases between the two germline ends. CDR1 and CDR2 from the germline V gene are SQVTM and ANQGSEA. CDR3 length: 14 residues. Here the CDR3 reads CSGEGGWMNTEAFF. DNA of the CDR3: TGCAGCGGTGAGGGGGGGTGGATGAACACTGAAGCTTTCTTT.

This clonotype has more than one count but fewer than ten. The chain recombines TRBV6-5 with TRBJ2-1, with unresolved D. Germline V lookup: CDR1 MNHEY, CDR2 SVGAGI. With 8 bases removed from V and 0 bases from J, the gap between germline ends came to 14 bases. CDR3 length: 15 amino acids. CDR3 nucleotides: TGTGCCAGCCAGTCCGCAGCCAACTCCTACAATGAGCAGTTCTTC. Amino acid sequence: CASQSAANSYNEQFF.

The gene calls are TRBV12-3 or TRBV12-4 and TRBJ2-5; no definite D call. Trimming took off 4 bases at V and 5 bases at J, with 14 bases between the two ends. The CDR3 runs 14 residues. In DNA, the CDR3 is TGTGCCAGCAGTTCGCCCAGACTTGGGGAGACCCAGTACTTC. Its translation: CASSSPRLGETQYF.

This clonotype was seen many times. The rearrangement joins TRBV7-3 to TRBJ2-1; no clear D. The CDR3 length is 12 residues. Germline V gives CDR1 SGHTA, CDR2 FQGTGA. V was pared by 1 base and J by 7 bases, with 5 bases between. CDR3 sequence: CASSLNGNEQFF. The CDR3 DNA is TGTGCCAGCAGCTTAAATGGTAATGAGCAGTTCTTC. The full variable domain, with the rest looked up from reference TRBV7-3 and TRBJ2-1, is GAGVSQTPSNKVTEKGKYVELRCDPISGHTALYWYRQSLGQGPEFLIYFQGTGAADDSGLPNDRFFAVRPEGSVSTLKIQRTERGDSAVYLCASSLNGNEQFFGPGTRLTVL.

This clonotype was observed a few times. The CDR3 loop reads CSVELAGESYNEQFF. CDR3 coding DNA: TGCAGCGTTGAACTAGCGGGGGAGAGCTACAATGAGCAGTTCTTC. The rearrangement uses TRBV29-1 and TRBJ2-1, with 10 nucleotides matching TRBD2. The length of the CDR3 is 15 residues. Per germline, CDR1 SQVTM and CDR2 ANQGSEA. The J segment lost 3 bases and the V segment lost 2 bases, leaving 4 bases of the junction unmatched.

This clonotype appeared a few times. The gene calls are TRBV19 and TRBJ2-7, with TRBD2 matching 8 bases. The germline V gene has CDR1 LNHDA and CDR2 SQIVND (reference sequence). Trimming took 7 bases from V and 4 from J; bases not matched to a gene: 12. The CDR3 loop spans 15 amino acids. The CDR3 DNA follows: TGTGCCAGTACCGCCGGTAGCGGGGTTAAATACGAGCAGTACTTC. The encoded protein is CASTAGSGVKYEQYF.

A few counts support this clonotype. The rearrangement links TRBV29-1 to TRBJ2-7; D is tentatively TRBD1 or TRBD2 (6 bases each). V gave up 7 bases and J gave up 5 bases, with 12 bases separating them. The CDR3 runs to 11 residues. Germline CDR1 SQVTM, CDR2 ANQGSEA. The CDR3 loop is CSGGAGNEQYF. The CDR3 DNA reads TGCAGCGGGGGGGCGGGAAACGAGCAGTACTTC.

This clonotype was recorded a few times. The chain has TRBV7-6 and TRBJ1-2; 7 bases match TRBD1. From germline, CDR1 is SGHVS and CDR2 FNYEAQ. V lost 5 bases and J lost 4; bases outside the gene matches: 7. The CDR3 is made up of 14 amino acids. The CDR3 nucleotides read TGTGCCAGCAGCGGAGGACAGGCCCGCTATGGCTACACCTTC. It yields the protein CASSGGQARYGYTF.

Comments on this clonotype: The germline gene is not matched at one end of the junction; a read error may be the cause. The rearrangement uses TRBV6-1 and TRBJ2-1; weak D call: TRBD2 (6 bases). The CDR3 spans 13 residues. Germline-derived CDR1 and CDR2 are MNHNS and SASEGT. The CDR3 here is CAIPGDSFNEQFF. The DNA for the CDR3 is TGTGCCATCCCCGGGGACTCCTTCAATGAGCAGTTCTTC.

J is TRBJ2-3 and V is TRBV18; 7 nucleotides match TRBD1. The CDR3 runs to 14 residues. From germline, CDR1 is KGHSH and CDR2 LQKENI. Trimming took 6 bases from V and 2 from J; bases not matched to a gene: 5. The chain's CDR3 is CASSQTGYTDTQYF. CDR3 DNA: TGTGCCAGCTCTCAGACAGGGTACACAGATACGCAGTATTTT.

This clonotype was detected a few times. The chain couples TRBV6-6 to TRBJ2-7; TRBD2 is a possible D gene (5 bases). The CDR3 has 14 residues. Germline V lookup: CDR1 MNHNY, CDR2 SVGAGI (reference sequence). Trimming cost V 6 bases and J 0 bases, with 12 bases left between them. The CDR3 reads CASRLERFSYEQYF. The CDR3 DNA follows: TGTGCCAGCAGATTAGAGCGGTTCTCCTACGAGCAGTACTTC.

CDR3 residues: CASSPEGWAQPRNSPLHF. DNA for the CDR3: TGCGCCAGCAGCCCCGAGGGTTGGGCGCAGCCTCGGAATTCACCCCTCCACTTT. The gene calls are TRBV5-1 and TRBJ1-6; D is unresolved. This CDR3 is 18 amino acids long. V was trimmed by 4 bases and J by 7 bases, leaving 24 bases between them. Germline V gene lookup returns CDR1 SGHRS and CDR2 YFSETQ.

This chain links TRBV12-3 or TRBV12-4 with TRBJ1-5, with a possible D match to TRBD1 (6 bases). CDR3 size: 16 residues. V lost 2 bases and J 2 bases, leaving 13 bases between the germline ends. This chain's CDR3 is CASSLKGGLGNQPQHF. The CDR3 nucleotides are TGTGCCAGCAGTTTAAAGGGGGGTCTGGGCAATCAGCCCCAGCATTTT.

This clonotype was seen more than once but under ten times. The chain links TRBV6-5 to TRBJ1-4; TRBD1 is a possible D gene (6 bases). Germline CDR1 reads MNHEY; CDR2 reads SVGAGI. V lost 8 bases, J lost 6 bases, and 16 bases lay in between. This CDR3 contains 14 residues. As DNA, the CDR3 is TGTGCCAGCTCTAGGGGGGGTGAATATGAAAAACTGTTTTTT. Translated: CASSRGGEYEKLFF.

This clonotype was counted a few times. The rearrangement joins TRBV5-1 to TRBJ2-4; D is perhaps TRBD2 (5 bases). V was shortened by 0 bases and J by 4 bases, with 11 bases between the two germline ends. The CDR3 is 15 amino acids. Per the germline V gene, CDR1 is SGHRS and CDR2 is YFSETQ. Written as DNA, the CDR3 is TGCGCCAGCAGCTTGGCCCCAGAGGGTAAAAACATTCAGTACTTC. It is translated as CASSLAPEGKNIQYF.

This clonotype was seen more than once but under ten times. The chain recombines TRBV7-2 with TRBJ2-7; a weak D match, TRBD2 (5 bases). The tail of the sequence fits TRBJ2-5 better, so the J call may be wrong. The CDR3 length is 15 residues. Germline lookup yields CDR1 SGHTA and CDR2 FQGNSA. The CDR3 sequence is CASSLAGSEKETQYF. The DNA for the CDR3 is TGTGCCAGCAGCTTAGCCGGTAGCGAAAAAGAGACCCAGTACTTC.

V gene TRBV4-3 combines with J gene TRBJ1-1; D not certain. The CDR3 totals 14 residues. Germline V gene lookup returns CDR1 LGHNA and CDR2 YSLEER. Between the trimmed V and J ends, which lost 3 bases and 10 bases, there was a span of 18 bases. CDR3 amino acids: CASSHAGLTRGAFF. CDR3 coding DNA: TGCGCCAGCAGCCACGCGGGTCTTACCCGGGGAGCTTTCTTT.